Listed below are T cell receptor beta chains from one sample, sequenced in a study of T cells after yellow fever vaccination. TCRdb ran MiXCR on the 5' RACE reads and lists one entry per CDR3 protein. The sample has 60,000 to 95,000 distinct CDR3 sequences, around 7.9% seen once. The sequencing here drew on CD8+ T cells sorted from PBMCs, taken 9 to 11 days after the first yellow fever vaccination. The receptors here all came from a man aged 18 to 29 who received the YFV17D yellow fever vaccine. The CDR3 runs from the conserved cysteine through the conserved F or W.

J gene | V gene | CDR3 protein
TRBJ2-7 | TRBV10-3 | CAISETSGPNYEQYF
TRBJ2-1 | TRBV3-1 | CASSSGPEQFF
TRBJ2-5 | TRBV7-9 | CASRGETQYF
TRBJ2-1 | TRBV12-3/TRBV12-4 | CASSFSNEQFF
TRBJ2-1 | TRBV12-3/TRBV12-4 | CASSQSYNEQFF
TRBJ2-3 | TRBV6-5 | CASGQGQGGADTQYF
TRBJ2-1 | TRBV7-6 | CASSLGQGVYNEQFF
TRBJ1-5 | TRBV19 | CASTVAPAGQPQHF
TRBJ2-1 | TRBV5-4 | CASRAEDNEQFF
TRBJ2-3 | TRBV7-3 | CASSYMPPLASGKDTQYF
TRBJ2-6 | TRBV3-1 | CASSGRGGSGANVLTF
TRBJ2-6 | TRBV7-7 | CASSLGAGANVLTF
TRBJ2-7 | TRBV6-5 | CASSYSSSVTVQEQYF
TRBJ1-2 | TRBV6-5 | CASSLQGSSNYGYTF
TRBJ1-6 | TRBV12-3/TRBV12-4 | CASSFGGGFSPLHF
TRBJ1-3 | TRBV12-3/TRBV12-4 | CASSLSYSGNTIYF
TRBJ2-5 | TRBV12-3/TRBV12-4 | CASSPPGGGRETQYF
TRBJ2-5 | TRBV9 | CASSVSGAEETQYF
TRBJ2-2 | TRBV4-2 | CASTPGAWTGELFF
TRBJ2-3 | TRBV27 | CASSLEGDPDTQYF
TRBJ2-1 | TRBV2 | CARRWGTSGGPKYNEQFF
TRBJ1-5 | TRBV11-2 | CASSSGQGDDQPQHF
TRBJ2-1 | TRBV5-1 | CASSPYRASGGNEQFF
TRBJ1-2 | TRBV20-1 | CSANAPNYGYTF
TRBJ2-2 | TRBV20-1 | CSARDGDDTGELFF
TRBJ2-1 | TRBV28 | CASRYLRGRGINEQFF
TRBJ2-1 | TRBV6-2/TRBV6-3 | CASSYENYNEQFF
TRBJ2-5 | TRBV20-1 | CSARALRSGGAGETQYF
TRBJ1-5 | TRBV6-2/TRBV6-3 | CASNPTGAHQPQHF
TRBJ2-1 | TRBV9 | CASSPVLAGDNEQFF
TRBJ2-1 | TRBV2 | CARRSPRQAINRNEQFF
TRBJ2-7 | TRBV29-1 | CSVEIGQSYEQYF
TRBJ2-7 | TRBV7-8 | CASSTGTGILEQYF
TRBJ2-6 | TRBV6-4 | CASTPSGASLSGANVLTF
TRBJ1-4 | TRBV27 | CASKVGSALGEKLFF
TRBJ1-4 | TRBV7-9 | CASSLATNEKLFF
TRBJ1-1 | TRBV14 | CASSTILNTEAFF
TRBJ2-7 | TRBV9 | CASQQGFEDEQYF
TRBJ1-5 | TRBV27 | CASSLLGSGAGQPQHF
TRBJ2-3 | TRBV2 | CASRSEGGYRNTQYF
TRBJ2-1 | TRBV7-9 | CASSQGLKSDNEQFF
TRBJ2-3 | TRBV20-1 | CSATEQETDTQYF
TRBJ1-3 | TRBV10-3 | CAISGTGRLGNTIYF
TRBJ2-1 | TRBV4-1 | CASSQRLAGYNEQFF
TRBJ1-2 | TRBV6-1 | CASSPAPGANGYTF
TRBJ2-5 | TRBV6-5 | CASSYNLVRSQETQYF
TRBJ1-1 | TRBV7-9 | CASSATGSGTEAFF
TRBJ1-4 | TRBV5-5 | CASSLAKDREVEKLFF
TRBJ2-7 | TRBV6-5 | CASSYGGSGYEQYF
TRBJ2-1 | TRBV20-1 | CSAARNEQFF
TRBJ2-3 | TRBV6-4 | CASSEFGASTDTQYF
TRBJ2-1 | TRBV4-1 | CASSQVGTSGGAQEQFF
TRBJ2-5 | TRBV6-5 | CASSYYRGKETQYF
TRBJ1-2 | TRBV6-1 | CASSEIGGGYGYTF
TRBJ2-5 | TRBV6-2/TRBV6-3 | CASSYWGGPTETQYF